The rows below give T cell receptor beta chains drawn from one sample of a study of T cells in Graves' hyperthyroidism and ophthalmopathy. Via MiXCR, TCRdb re-called the multiplex PCR reads, giving one row per CDR3 protein. The data show fewer than 550,000 distinct CDR3 sequences, 15% to 19% seen once. The sequencing sample was made of blood. These TCRs come from a woman between 18 and 29 years old with Graves' hyperthyroidism. Each CDR3 is given with its conserved first and last residue. The order of the fields is J gene, V gene, clone size, D gene, CDR3 protein, CDR3 DNA. A D gene is named only where the DNA matches it firmly. Part of the rows lack a size; the others show once, few, many or a class for expanded clones.

J: TRBJ1-2; V: TRBV20-1; size: few; D: NA; CDR3: CSAHRTGYGYTF; DNA: TGCAGTGCCCACCGGACGGGCTATGGCTACACCTTC
J: TRBJ2-1; V: TRBV5-8; size: many; D: NA; CDR3: CASSRDQNPINEQFF; DNA: TGTGCCAGCAGCCGAGACCAAAATCCGATCAATGAGCAGTTCTTC
J: TRBJ2-5; V: TRBV12-3/TRBV12-4; size: many; D: TRBD2; CDR3: CASSPVLAGGSGETQYF; DNA: TGTGCCAGCAGCCCCGTACTAGCGGGGGGCTCCGGGGAGACCCAGTACTTC
J: TRBJ2-1; V: TRBV18; size: NA; D: NA; CDR3: CASSPRSGGSSGEQFF; DNA: TGTGCCAGCTCACCTCGTTCTGGAGGGAGTTCGGGTGAGCAGTTCTTC
J: TRBJ2-2; V: TRBV27; size: many; D: NA; CDR3: CASSLYGANTGELFF; DNA: TGTGCCAGCAGTTTATACGGCGCGAACACCGGGGAGCTGTTTTTT
J: TRBJ1-2; V: TRBV3-1; size: few; D: NA; CDR3: CASSPSSYYGYTF; DNA: TGTGCCAGCAGCCCCAGCTCCTACTATGGCTACACCTTC
J: TRBJ2-2; V: TRBV24-1; size: few; D: TRBD1; CDR3: CATSDPGQGFGELFF; DNA: TGTGCCACCAGTGATCCGGGACAGGGGTTCGGGGAGCTGTTTTTT
J: TRBJ1-6; V: TRBV2; size: few; D: NA; CDR3: CARRTEDSPLHF; DNA: TGTGCCAGGAGGACGGAAGATTCACCCCTCCACTTT
J: TRBJ2-2; V: TRBV7-2; size: few; D: TRBD2; CDR3: CASNSFGGGTGELFF; DNA: TGTGCCAGCAACTCCTTCGGGGGGGGCACCGGGGAGCTGTTTTTT
J: TRBJ1-2; V: TRBV15; size: many; D: NA; CDR3: CATSRDVASGDLYGYTF; DNA: TGTGCCACCAGCAGAGATGTAGCGTCAGGGGACTTGTATGGCTACACCTTC
J: TRBJ2-5; V: TRBV4-3; size: NA; D: TRBD1; CDR3: CASSHHGRGIETQYF; DNA: TGCGCCAGCAGCCACCATGGCAGGGGGATTGAGACCCAGTACTTC
J: TRBJ2-7; V: TRBV7-9; size: few; D: NA; CDR3: CANSSDLQFYEQYF; DNA: TGTGCCAACAGCTCAGACTTACAGTTCTACGAGCAGTACTTC
J: TRBJ1-6; V: TRBV12-3/TRBV12-4; size: many; D: TRBD1; CDR3: CASSHRGQGRSNSPLHF; DNA: TGTGCCAGCAGCCACAGAGGACAGGGTCGTAGTAATTCACCCCTCCACTTT
J: TRBJ1-2; V: TRBV27; size: few; D: NA; CDR3: CASSFYAGASYGYTF; DNA: TGTGCCAGCAGTTTTTACGCAGGGGCCAGCTATGGCTACACCTTC
J: TRBJ1-5; V: TRBV6-2/TRBV6-3; size: NA; D: NA; CDR3: CASSYGAYNQPQHF; DNA: TGTGCCAGCAGTTACGGGGCCTACAATCAGCCCCAGCATTTT
J: TRBJ1-1; V: TRBV2; size: many; D: NA; CDR3: CASSEVPGRLGEAFF; DNA: TGTGCCAGCAGTGAAGTCCCAGGGCGATTGGGTGAAGCTTTCTTT
J: TRBJ1-4; V: TRBV20-1; size: few; D: TRBD1; CDR3: CSARTGNNEKLFF; DNA: TGCAGTGCACGGACAGGGAATAATGAAAAACTGTTTTTT